These 32 T cell receptor beta chains came from one sample sequenced in a study of blood T cells in healthy people across ages. Using a J-beta primer mix together with a sample-barcoded 5' primer, a second PCR was run for about 7 to 12 cycles. TCRdb called the 5' RACE reads again in MiXCR, with one record for every CDR3 protein. Of 730,000 or so distinct CDR3 sequences listed, about 40% are singletons. Sequenced material: blood. These TCRs come from an older woman in good health.

The chain combines TRBV3-1 with TRBJ1-1; no definite D call. CDR3 length equals 14 residues. Germline V lookup: CDR1 LGHDT, CDR2 YNNKEL (reference sequence). V gave up 7 bases and J gave up 0 bases, with 12 bases separating them. For the CDR3, the DNA is TGTGCCAGCACCAGCAGCTCCATGAACACTGAAGCTTTCTTT. Its protein product is CASTSSSMNTEAFF.

This clonotype appeared many times. The rearrangement joins TRBV18 to TRBJ2-7; 7 bases agree with TRBD1. The CDR3 is 14 residues long. V lost 3 bases to trimming and J lost 1 base; unmatched junction nucleotides: 3. Looked up from germline, CDR1 is KGHSH and CDR2 is LQKENI. CDR3 sequence reads: CASSPLGQSYEQYF. As DNA, the CDR3 is TGTGCCAGCTCACCCCTGGGACAGTCCTACGAGCAGTACTTC.

In this sample, this clonotype turned up a few times. This chain joins TRBV27 and TRBJ1-2, with TRBD1 as a possible D gene (6 bases). Trimming removed 7 bases from V and 5 bases from J, with 17 bases in between. This CDR3 is 14 amino acids long. CDR1 is MNHEY and CDR2 is SMNVEV in the germline V gene (reference sequence). CDR3 nucleotides: TGTGCCAGCAAAACTCCGGGACAAGTATATGGCTACACCTTC. Translating it yields CASKTPGQVYGYTF.

This clonotype has just a few counts. This chain connects TRBV3-1 to TRBJ2-7; 7 nucleotides line up with TRBD1. V lost 1 base to trimming and J lost 7 bases; unmatched junction nucleotides: 13. The germline gives CDR1 LGHDT, CDR2 YNNKEL (reference sequence). This CDR3 is 16 amino acids long. CDR3 DNA: TGTGCCAGCAGCCAAGCCCCCGGGACAGCGCTTAGGGAGCAGTACTTC. Protein sequence: CASSQAPGTALREQYF.

CDR3 in DNA: TGTGCCAGCAGCTGGGGTGCGAGCGATAATGAGCAGTACTTC. Translating gives CASSWGASDNEQYF. The V call is TRBV7-3, the J call TRBJ2-7; D ambiguous. The germline V and J ends were trimmed by 4 bases and 7 bases, with 17 bases remaining between them. This CDR3 has 14 amino acids. Germline V gene data show CDR1 as SGHTA and CDR2 as FQGTGA.

This clonotype was seen once. The chain couples TRBV9 to TRBJ1-3, with D hard to call. V was cut by 0 bases and J by 2 bases, with 6 bases left in between. The CDR3 runs to 14 residues. Germline loops: CDR1 SGDLS, CDR2 YYNGEE. The CDR3 coding sequence is TGTGCCAGCAGCGTAGCGGGAACTGGAAACACCATATATTTT. It translates to CASSVAGTGNTIYF.

Of note for this clonotype: One end of the junction fails to match germline, which may point to a read error. The chain uses TRBV6-4 and TRBJ2-1; TRBD2 aligns across 9 bases. CDR1 and CDR2 from the germline V gene are MRHNA and SNTAGT. The CDR3 loop spans 16 amino acids. The CDR3 protein is CANSDKPSGGYNEQFF. In DNA, the CDR3 is TGTGCCAACAGTGATAAGCCGAGCGGGGGGTACAATGAGCAGTTCTTC.

This clonotype has only a few counts. The rearrangement joins TRBV3-1 to TRBJ2-4; 11 bases are a match to TRBD1. This CDR3 region has 19 residues. J was trimmed by 0 bases and V by 0 bases; bases with no gene match: 7. CDR1 is LGHDT, CDR2 YNNKEL, per germline (reference sequence). CDR3 in amino acids: CASSQDPQGQGVAKNIQYF. The CDR3 DNA follows: TGTGCCAGCAGCCAAGATCCCCAGGGACAGGGGGTAGCCAAAAACATTCAGTACTTC.

V is TRBV18 and J is TRBJ2-2; D remains unclear. The CDR3 consists of 16 residues. Between the trimmed V and J ends, which lost 0 bases and 1 base, there was a span of 9 bases. CDR1 and CDR2 from the germline V gene are KGHSH and LQKENI. The CDR3, as DNA: TGTGCCAGCTCACCACCGGAACGCAAGAACACCGGGGAGCTGTTTTTT. This translates into CASSPPERKNTGELFF. Complete variable domain (other parts from reference TRBV18 and TRBJ2-2): NAGVMQNPRHLVRRRGQEARLRCSPMKGHSHVYWYRQLPEEGLKFMVYLQKENIIDESGMPKERFSAEFPKEGPSILRIQQVVRGDSAAYFCASSPPERKNTGELFFGEGSRLTVL.

This chain connects TRBV10-3 to TRBJ1-1; possibly TRBD1 for D (5 bases). Trimming stripped 6 bases from V and 7 bases from J, with 15 bases between. The germline V gene encodes CDR1 ENHRY and CDR2 SYGVKD. CDR3 size: 13 residues. CDR3 region: CAIRGPASSEAFF. The DNA for the CDR3 is TGTGCCATCAGGGGGCCGGCGTCGAGTGAAGCTTTCTTT.

This chain joins TRBV18 and TRBJ2-1; weak D call: TRBD2 (6 bases). Germline V lookup: CDR1 KGHSH, CDR2 LQKENI. Trimming shortened V by 3 bases and J by 6 bases, and 9 bases separated the two germline ends. The CDR3 sequence is 13 residues long. The CDR3 loop reads CASSPMGGNEQFF. The CDR3 DNA sequence: TGTGCCAGCTCACCGATGGGAGGCAATGAGCAGTTCTTC. The variable domain in full, with the rest retrieved from reference TRBV18 and TRBJ2-1, is NAGVMQNPRHLVRRRGQEARLRCSPMKGHSHVYWYRQLPEEGLKFMVYLQKENIIDESGMPKERFSAEFPKEGPSILRIQQVVRGDSAAYFCASSPMGGNEQFFGPGTRLTVL.

The chain recombines TRBV6-2 or TRBV6-3 with TRBJ1-5, with 8 bases fitting TRBD1. In germline, CDR1 is MNHEY, CDR2 SVGEGT. Trimming cost V 2 bases and J 0 bases; bases outside gene matches: 6. The CDR3 length is 17 residues. The CDR3 nucleotides read TGTGCCAGCAGTTACGGGACAGGACCATATAGCAATCAGCCCCAGCATTTT. Its protein product is CASSYGTGPYSNQPQHF.

V gene TRBV25-1 combines with J gene TRBJ2-3, with 14 bases fitting TRBD2. V dropped 6 bases and J dropped 2; count of bases not matched to a gene: 7. The germline V gene encodes CDR1 MGHDK and CDR2 SYGVNS. CDR3 length equals 17 residues. The CDR3 nucleotides read TGTGCCAGCAGGGCGCGGACTAGCGGGAGGTCCACAGATACGCAGTATTTT. This sequence encodes CASRARTSGRSTDTQYF.

This clonotype occurred once. The rearrangement joins TRBV28 to TRBJ2-7; 7 bases are shared with TRBD1. The germline V gene has CDR1 MDHEN and CDR2 SYDVKM. This CDR3 has 16 amino acids. J lost 5 bases, V lost 4 bases, and 14 bases had no gene match. The CDR3 is CASSSTTGHPEDEQYF. Here the CDR3 DNA reads TGTGCCAGCAGTTCGACGACAGGGCACCCCGAAGACGAGCAGTACTTC.

The V gene is TRBV6-5, the J gene TRBJ2-2; D remains ambiguous. Trimming removed 6 bases from V and 0 bases from J, with 2 bases in between. This CDR3 has 12 residues. Germline assignment: CDR1 MNHEY and CDR2 SVGAGI. The CDR3 DNA reads TGTGCCAGCAGGACGAACACCGGGGAGCTGTTTTTT. The encoded protein is CASRTNTGELFF.

This clonotype appeared once. The genes are TRBV25-1 and TRBJ2-7, with D hard to call. This CDR3 spans 12 amino acids. CDR1 MGHDK and CDR2 SYGVNS come from the germline V gene. The ends were cut back, 2 bases at V and 7 bases at J, with 9 bases in the middle. The CDR3 loop is CASSERVREQYF. CDR3 DNA: TGTGCCAGCAGTGAAAGGGTTAGGGAGCAGTACTTC.

The chain recombines TRBV6-2 or TRBV6-3 with TRBJ1-3; 8 bases are a match to TRBD1. Looked up from germline, CDR1 is MNHEY and CDR2 is SVGEGT. The CDR3 sequence is 17 residues long. Trimming removed 4 bases from V and 4 bases from J; junction bases left unmatched: 12. The CDR3 region has the DNA TGTGCCAGCAGTTCGGACAGGGACTTCTCTGCGGGAAACACCATATATTTT. It encodes CASSSDRDFSAGNTIYF.

The chain employs TRBV3-1 and TRBJ2-7; no clear D. Looked up from germline, CDR1 is LGHDT and CDR2 is YNNKEL (reference sequence). V shed 7 bases and J shed 7 bases, with 23 bases lying between them. The CDR3 has 15 residues. The CDR3 region is CASTLSTKTMAEQYF. In nucleotides, the CDR3 is TGTGCCAGCACCCTCAGCACCAAGACAATGGCTGAGCAGTACTTC.

In this sample, this clonotype turned up a few times. The chain combines TRBV29-1 with TRBJ1-1; 7 positions match TRBD1. The germline V gene encodes CDR1 SQVTM and CDR2 ANQGSEA. This CDR3 is 13 amino acids long. V lost 6 bases and J lost 4; bases outside the gene matches: 8. The CDR3 loop is CSVQTGKGTEAFF. The DNA for the CDR3 is TGCAGCGTCCAGACAGGGAAGGGCACTGAAGCTTTCTTT.

The J gene is TRBJ1-5, the V gene TRBV3-1; D is unclear. Trimming left V 4 bases short and J 2 bases short, with 9 bases between. CDR1 is LGHDT, CDR2 YNNKEL, per germline (reference sequence). There are 14 residues in the CDR3. In DNA, the CDR3 is TGTGCCAGCAGCCCCATATCCGGCAATCAGCCCCAGCATTTT. Translation gives CASSPISGNQPQHF.

The J gene is TRBJ1-2, the V gene TRBV12-3 or TRBV12-4, with 8 bases fitting TRBD1. The CDR3 contains 13 residues. V was pared by 9 bases and J by 7 bases, with 10 bases of the junction left unmatched. CDR3: CASRLQGARGYTF. In DNA, the CDR3 is TGTGCCAGTCGCCTGCAGGGGGCGCGTGGCTACACCTTC.

The gene calls are TRBV2 and TRBJ2-3; 11 bases fit TRBD2. The V gene end was trimmed by 6 bases and the J gene end by 0 bases; junction bases not matched to a gene: 5. CDR1 is SNHLY, CDR2 FYNNEI, per germline. The CDR3 consists of 16 residues. CDR3 amino acids: CASRETSGVSTDTQYF. The CDR3 coding sequence is TGTGCCAGCAGGGAGACTAGCGGGGTGAGCACAGATACGCAGTATTTT.

The chain carries TRBV5-1 and TRBJ2-7; D may be TRBD1 (5 bases). Germline-derived CDR1 and CDR2 are SGHRS and YFSETQ. CDR3 length equals 14 residues. V shed 0 bases and J shed 7 bases, with 14 bases lying between them. DNA for the CDR3: TGCGCCAGCAGCTTGGACGGGTGGGGCAATGAGCAGTACTTC. Protein: CASSLDGWGNEQYF.

With respect to this clonotype: This may be a read error, as it is one base from a much larger clone. J is TRBJ2-7 and V is TRBV25-1; tentative D call: TRBD1 (6 bases). Germline lookup yields CDR1 MGHDK and CDR2 SYGVNS. Between the trimmed V and J ends, which lost 4 bases and 6 bases, there was a span of 7 bases. The CDR3 is 11 residues long. The CDR3 DNA follows: TGTGCCAGCAGTGCAGGGGTCGAGCAGTACTTC. Translating gives CASSAGVEQYF.

There are a few counts of this clonotype. The chain combines TRBV29-1 with TRBJ2-2; D is unresolved. Germline assignment: CDR1 SQVTM and CDR2 ANQGSEA. V lost 6 bases and J 0 bases, leaving 8 bases between the germline ends. The CDR3 length is 13 residues. CDR3 DNA sequence: TGCAGCGTAGGCCACTCGAACACCGGGGAGCTGTTTTTT. Its translation: CSVGHSNTGELFF.

There are many counts of this clonotype. Being one base from a much bigger clone, this may be a read error. The chain recombines TRBV20-1 with TRBJ2-1; D ambiguous. The end of the DNA aligns better with TRBJ2-7, so the J call may be wrong. The CDR3 spans 14 residues. Germline V gives CDR1 DFQATT, CDR2 SNEGSKA (reference sequence). As DNA, the CDR3 is TGCAGTGCCCCCTCCGCACCATCCTACAATGAGCAGTACTTC. It is translated as CSAPSAPSYNEQYF.

The V gene is TRBV5-1, the J gene TRBJ2-5; a possible D gene is TRBD2 (6 bases). The CDR3 extends over 15 amino acids. The V gene lost 6 bases and the J gene lost 3 bases, with 18 bases spanning the gap. CDR1 is SGHRS, CDR2 YFSETQ, per germline. CDR3 coding DNA: TGCGCCAGCACCCTAAGCCCTGGCGGGGAAGAGACCCAGTACTTC. This encodes CASTLSPGGEETQYF. The complete variable domain, with remaining parts taken from reference TRBV5-1 and TRBJ2-5, reads KAGVTQTPRYLIKTRGQQVTLSCSPISGHRSVSWYQQTPGQGLQFLFEYFSETQRNKGNFPGRFSGRQFSNSRSEMNVSTLELGDSALYLCASTLSPGGEETQYFGPGTRLLVL.

V is TRBV15 and J is TRBJ1-2; D is unclear. The CDR3 loop spans 12 amino acids. CDR1 is LNHNV and CDR2 is YYDKDF in the germline V gene (reference sequence). V lost 0 bases and J lost 12, with 11 bases in between. The CDR3 loop reads CATSRDTAVHTF. Written as DNA, the CDR3 is TGTGCCACCAGCAGAGATACCGCGGTCCACACCTTC.

Only a few counts were recorded for this clonotype. The V call is TRBV28, the J call TRBJ2-3, with a tentative D call TRBD1 (5 bases). The CDR3 contains 13 residues. Germline values: CDR1 MDHEN, CDR2 SYDVKM. V dropped 6 bases and J dropped 6 bases, with 13 bases sitting between them. The CDR3 protein is CASRPQGPDTQYF. In DNA, the CDR3 is TGTGCCAGCAGGCCGCAGGGCCCGGATACGCAGTATTTT.

The chain is built from TRBV11-2 and TRBJ1-2, with a possible D match to TRBD1 (5 bases). The CDR3 extends over 13 amino acids. The germline CDR1 and CDR2 sequences are SGHAT and FQNNGV. Trimming removed 5 bases at V and 3 bases at J, with 10 bases between. The CDR3 nucleotides are TGTGCCAGCAGCAAAGACAGCGACTATGGCTACACCTTC. Protein sequence: CASSKDSDYGYTF.

The chain recombines TRBV6-5 with TRBJ1-2; D is possibly TRBD1 (6 bases). Between the trimmed V and J ends, which lost 4 bases and 1 base, there was a span of 16 bases. There are 16 residues in the CDR3. Germline loops: CDR1 MNHEY, CDR2 SVGAGI. The CDR3 region has the DNA TGTGCCAGCAGTTTGACTACAGGGACCCATAACTATGGCTACACCTTC. This translates into CASSLTTGTHNYGYTF.

The chain links TRBV10-3 to TRBJ2-5; D is unclear. The CDR3 consists of 12 residues. CDR1 and CDR2 (germline): ENHRY, SYGVKD. Trimming took 2 bases from V and 11 from J, leaving 12 bases between them. The CDR3 region has the DNA TGTGCCATCAGTGAGGGTTACAATGAGCAGTACTTC. Translating it yields CAISEGYNEQYF.